These T cell receptor beta chains were read from a single sample in a study of glioma-infiltrating T cells after dendritic cell vaccination. Some clones are missing from TCRdb's copy, which holds only in-frame ones; the method was immunoSEQ multiplex PCR. Found here are fewer than 70,000 clones, more than 75% of them singletons; the top ten hold roughly 8.8%. Sequencing used blood, obtained after dendritic cell vaccination. Receptor source: a human donor with glioblastoma. Each CDR3 is given with its conserved first and last residue. The D gene is left open where the match is weak. Clone size is given for some rows only: seen once, a few or many times, or a class if the clone is expanded.

d_gene: .; j_gene: TRBJ2-1; abundance: .; v_gene: TRBV6-5; CDR3nt: TGTGCCAGCAGTTACTCCGGGTCCTACAATGAGCAGTTCTTC; CDR3aa: CASSYSGSYNEQFF
d_gene: TRBD2; j_gene: TRBJ2-3; abundance: few; v_gene: TRBV4-3; CDR3nt: TGCGCCAGCAGCCCAGCGGGGGGGACAGATACGCAGTATTTT; CDR3aa: CASSPAGGTDTQYF
d_gene: TRBD2; j_gene: TRBJ2-2; abundance: .; v_gene: TRBV4-1; CDR3nt: TGCGCCAGCAGCCAATGGGCGGGGGGCTTGAACACCGGGGAGCTGTTTTTT; CDR3aa: CASSQWAGGLNTGELFF
d_gene: .; j_gene: TRBJ2-3; abundance: .; v_gene: TRBV7-2; CDR3nt: TGTGCCAGCAGCTGGGTCAGGGCGGATACGCAGTATTTT; CDR3aa: CASSWVRADTQYF
d_gene: .; j_gene: TRBJ2-3; abundance: .; v_gene: TRBV4-2; CDR3nt: TGTGCCAGCAATTCAGGCACAGATACGCAGTATTTT; CDR3aa: CASNSGTDTQYF
d_gene: .; j_gene: TRBJ2-3; abundance: .; v_gene: TRBV5-1; CDR3nt: TGCGCCAGCAGAGCAGGTAGCACAGATACGCAGTATTTT; CDR3aa: CASRAGSTDTQYF
d_gene: .; j_gene: TRBJ1-3; abundance: .; v_gene: TRBV29-1; CDR3nt: TGCAGCGTTGAAGACCCGGCAGGGGCCTCTGGAAACACCATATATTTT; CDR3aa: CSVEDPAGASGNTIYF
d_gene: .; j_gene: TRBJ1-1; abundance: .; v_gene: TRBV18; CDR3nt: TGTGCCAGCTCACCGACACAGAACACTGAAGCTTTCTTT; CDR3aa: CASSPTQNTEAFF
d_gene: .; j_gene: TRBJ1-1; abundance: .; v_gene: TRBV2; CDR3nt: TGTGCCAGCAGCAGATCGGGGGGTGCCACTGAAGCTTTCTTT; CDR3aa: CASSRSGGATEAFF
d_gene: .; j_gene: TRBJ1-4; abundance: .; v_gene: TRBV7-7; CDR3nt: TGTGGTTGGCGGGGGTGGAATGAAAAACTGTTTTTT; CDR3aa: CGWRGWNEKLFF
d_gene: .; j_gene: TRBJ2-2; abundance: .; v_gene: TRBV11-1; CDR3nt: TGTGCCAGCAGCTTAGAATACAGAAACACCGGGGAGCTGTTTTTT; CDR3aa: CASSLEYRNTGELFF
d_gene: .; j_gene: TRBJ1-4; abundance: .; v_gene: TRBV6-5; CDR3nt: TGTGCCAGCAGTTACATAGCAACTAATGAAAAACTGTTTTTT; CDR3aa: CASSYIATNEKLFF
d_gene: .; j_gene: TRBJ2-7; abundance: .; v_gene: TRBV4-1; CDR3nt: TGCGCCAGCAGCCAAGGACCACTAGTTTCAGGCGAGCAGTACTTC; CDR3aa: CASSQGPLVSGEQYF
d_gene: .; j_gene: TRBJ1-5; abundance: .; v_gene: TRBV7-8; CDR3nt: TGTGCCAGCAGCTTTGCGGGGGCTCAGCCCCAGCATTTT; CDR3aa: CASSFAGAQPQHF
d_gene: TRBD1; j_gene: TRBJ1-2; abundance: .; v_gene: TRBV5-1; CDR3nt: TGCGCCAGCAGCTTCCGGCCAGGGGGCGTCGGGAGAGACGCCTATGGCTACACCTTC; CDR3aa: CASSFRPGGVGRDAYGYTF
d_gene: TRBD1; j_gene: TRBJ1-5; abundance: .; v_gene: TRBV10-2; CDR3nt: TGCGCCAGCAGTGTTGGGACAGGGTTTCAGCCCCAGCATTTT; CDR3aa: CASSVGTGFQPQHF
d_gene: .; j_gene: TRBJ1-4; abundance: .; v_gene: TRBV28; CDR3nt: TGTGCCAGCAGTTTATGGGGGCAGGCGAGAGAAAAACTGTTTTTT; CDR3aa: CASSLWGQAREKLFF
d_gene: TRBD1; j_gene: TRBJ1-2; abundance: .; v_gene: TRBV19; CDR3nt: TGTGCCAGTAGTATATTTTCCGGGACAGGGGACTATGGCTACACCTTC; CDR3aa: CASSIFSGTGDYGYTF
d_gene: .; j_gene: TRBJ1-2; abundance: .; v_gene: TRBV30; CDR3nt: TGTGCCTGGAAGGCTGGACATTCCTATGGCTACACCTTC; CDR3aa: CAWKAGHSYGYTF
d_gene: TRBD1; j_gene: TRBJ2-7; abundance: .; v_gene: TRBV27; CDR3nt: TGTGCCAGCAGTCCGGGACAGGGATATTACGAGCAGTACTTC; CDR3aa: CASSPGQGYYEQYF
d_gene: .; j_gene: TRBJ1-1; abundance: .; v_gene: TRBV5-1; CDR3nt: TGCGCCAGCAGAAGACAAACCTTGAACACTGAAGCTTTCTTT; CDR3aa: CASRRQTLNTEAFF
d_gene: .; j_gene: TRBJ2-6; abundance: .; v_gene: TRBV2; CDR3nt: TGTGCCAGCAGGGCAGGGGCTGGGGCCAACGTCCTGACTTTC; CDR3aa: CASRAGAGANVLTF
d_gene: .; j_gene: TRBJ1-1; abundance: .; v_gene: TRBV6-1; CDR3nt: TGTGCCAGCAGTGAAGCAGGTCGGAGGGAAGCTTTCTTT; CDR3aa: CASSEAGRREAFF
d_gene: TRBD1; j_gene: TRBJ1-6; abundance: .; v_gene: TRBV30; CDR3nt: TGTGCCTGGACTATGGGACAGAGAAATTCCCCCCTCCACTTT; CDR3aa: CAWTMGQRNSPLHF
d_gene: TRBD1; j_gene: TRBJ2-2; abundance: .; v_gene: TRBV25-1; CDR3nt: TGTGCCAGCCATCCGGGACAGGAGAACACCGGGGAGCTGTTTTTT; CDR3aa: CASHPGQENTGELFF
d_gene: TRBD2; j_gene: TRBJ2-3; abundance: .; v_gene: TRBV5-1; CDR3nt: TGCGCCAGCAGCGAGCGGGGGGCAGATACGCAGTATTTT; CDR3aa: CASSERGADTQYF
d_gene: .; j_gene: TRBJ2-7; abundance: .; v_gene: TRBV7-2; CDR3nt: TGTGCCAGCAGCCCCTGGGGGGGGCGGAACGAGCAGTACTTC; CDR3aa: CASSPWGGRNEQYF
d_gene: TRBD1; j_gene: TRBJ1-6; abundance: few; v_gene: TRBV11-2; CDR3nt: TGTGCCAGCAGCTTAGGGACAGGGGTTTCACCCCTCCACTTT; CDR3aa: CASSLGTGVSPLHF
d_gene: TRBD2; j_gene: TRBJ2-7; abundance: .; v_gene: TRBV2; CDR3nt: TGTGCCAGCAACAAACCCCAGCGGGGGGCCTACGAGCAGTACTTC; CDR3aa: CASNKPQRGAYEQYF
d_gene: .; j_gene: TRBJ1-1; abundance: few; v_gene: TRBV5-1; CDR3nt: TGCGCCAGCAGGGACGGGAACAGTATAACTGAAGCTTTCTTT; CDR3aa: CASRDGNSITEAFF
d_gene: .; j_gene: TRBJ2-7; abundance: .; v_gene: TRBV19; CDR3nt: TGTGCCAGTAGTATAGGTACAGGGACATACGAGCAGTACTTC; CDR3aa: CASSIGTGTYEQYF
d_gene: .; j_gene: TRBJ1-1; abundance: few; v_gene: TRBV30; CDR3nt: TGTGCCTGGAGTGGGTATGGGCCAAACACTGAAGCTTTCTTT; CDR3aa: CAWSGYGPNTEAFF
d_gene: TRBD2; j_gene: TRBJ2-2; abundance: .; v_gene: TRBV7-9; CDR3nt: TGTGCCAGCAGGGGAGGGTTGGGCCTTGGTCCCGGGGAGCTGTTTTTT; CDR3aa: CASRGGLGLGPGELFF
d_gene: TRBD1; j_gene: TRBJ1-2; abundance: .; v_gene: TRBV29-1; CDR3nt: TGCAGCGTCTTGGGACAGGGTGGCTATGGCTACACCTTC; CDR3aa: CSVLGQGGYGYTF
d_gene: .; j_gene: TRBJ1-2; abundance: .; v_gene: TRBV7-7; CDR3nt: TGTGCTAGCAGCCCGATCACAGGGTTGGATGGCTACACCTTC; CDR3aa: CASSPITGLDGYTF
d_gene: TRBD2; j_gene: TRBJ2-3; abundance: once; v_gene: TRBV29-1; CDR3nt: TGCAGCGTTACCACCAGCGGGGGGGGAGATACGCAGTATTTT; CDR3aa: CSVTTSGGGDTQYF
d_gene: TRBD2; j_gene: TRBJ2-1; abundance: .; v_gene: TRBV27; CDR3nt: TGTGCCAGCAGTTTCATCAGCGGGGGATACAATGAGCAGTTCTTC; CDR3aa: CASSFISGGYNEQFF
d_gene: .; j_gene: TRBJ1-4; abundance: .; v_gene: TRBV5-8; CDR3nt: TGTGCCAGCAGCTTGTACATGGGGCGGATTGACGAAAAACTGTTTTTT; CDR3aa: CASSLYMGRIDEKLFF
d_gene: TRBD1; j_gene: TRBJ1-4; abundance: .; v_gene: TRBV5-1; CDR3nt: TGCGCCAGCAGCTTGGCCCCCCAGGGGGGAGGTGAAAAACTGTTTTTT; CDR3aa: CASSLAPQGGGEKLFF
d_gene: TRBD1; j_gene: TRBJ2-2; abundance: few; v_gene: TRBV23-1; CDR3nt: TGCGCCAGCAGTCAATCAGGACAGGGGAACACCGGGGAGCTGTTTTTT; CDR3aa: CASSQSGQGNTGELFF
d_gene: .; j_gene: TRBJ1-5; abundance: .; v_gene: TRBV19; CDR3nt: TGTGCCAGTAGCTCTCTGGGGGGGGGAAGCAATCAGCCCCAGCATTTT; CDR3aa: CASSSLGGGSNQPQHF
d_gene: .; j_gene: TRBJ1-1; abundance: .; v_gene: TRBV2; CDR3nt: TGTGCCAGCCGCCACTTGGGGGGTTGGTCTGAAGCTTTCTTT; CDR3aa: CASRHLGGWSEAFF
d_gene: .; j_gene: TRBJ1-5; abundance: .; v_gene: TRBV19; CDR3nt: TGTGCCAGTAGGATATCACAGGGCCTTAGCAATCAGCCCCAGCATTTT; CDR3aa: CASRISQGLSNQPQHF
d_gene: .; j_gene: TRBJ1-4; abundance: .; v_gene: TRBV19; CDR3nt: TGTGCCACTAGTAGAAGGCGGGGGGATGAAAAACTGTTTTTT; CDR3aa: CATSRRRGDEKLFF
d_gene: TRBD1; j_gene: TRBJ2-7; abundance: .; v_gene: TRBV30; CDR3nt: TGTGCCTGGCGGTCAGGGGGCGGAAACGAGCAGTACTTC; CDR3aa: CAWRSGGGNEQYF
d_gene: .; j_gene: TRBJ2-7; abundance: .; v_gene: TRBV2; CDR3nt: TGTGCCAGCATGGGGCTATCCTACGAGCAGTACTTC; CDR3aa: CASMGLSYEQYF